What follows is one T cell receptor beta chain and its context. The CDR3 is 14 residues long. The germline V gene encodes CDR1 MNHNS and CDR2 SASEGT. Trimming left V 6 bases short and J 0 bases short, with 11 bases between. This sample was taken from a study of cytomegalovirus exposure and HLA in healthy donors. Both 60 Vbeta primers and 13 Jbeta primers went into the PCR. The table came from immunoSEQ multiplex PCR; TCRdb's copy has only in-frame clones and leaves some out. The data contain about 130,000 clones, 60% to 80% of them singletons. This chain uses TRBV6-1 with TRBJ1-1, with D uncertain. Sequenced material: PBMCs. This TCR was sampled from a man over 45 in good health and CMV-seronegative. This chain's CDR3 is CASSLTTVNTEAFF. The CDR3 DNA is TGTGCCAGCAGCCTCACCACAGTGAACACTGAAGCTTTCTTT.